The 10 T cell receptor beta chains given below trace back to one sample, sequenced in a study of human T cells and chemical hapten exposure. Time point noted: patch test 3, about 24 weeks after DPC sensitization. The treatment: therapeutic diphenylcyclopropenone sensitization with weekly scalp DPC. Each CDR3 protein gets one entry after TCRdb re-called the RACE reads with MiXCR. This table has 150,000 to 200,000 distinct CDR3 sequences, approximately 26% appearing once. The sequenced sample was whole blood, obtained in connection with sensitization to the hapten diphenylcyclopropenone (DPC). These receptors were obtained from a woman between 40 and 50 years old with alopecia areata. Some clones in this sample may be carry-over from other donors' samples.

This clonotype came up a few times. The CDR3 sequence: CASTGANTGELFF. The CDR3, as DNA: TGTGCCAGCACGGGCGCCAACACCGGGGAGCTGTTTTTT. The chain combines TRBV3-1 with TRBJ2-2; no clear D. Germline-derived CDR1 and CDR2 are LGHDT and YNNKEL (reference sequence). V lost 7 bases, J lost 2 bases, and 8 bases lay in between. The CDR3 loop spans 13 amino acids.

The chain couples TRBV29-1 to TRBJ1-1; maybe TRBD1 (5 bases). From germline, CDR1 is SQVTM and CDR2 ANQGSEA. V lost 4 bases to trimming and J lost 3 bases, with 12 bases between them. This CDR3 comprises 13 residues. CDR3 residues: CSVGTSRDTEAFF. The DNA for the CDR3 is TGCAGCGTTGGGACATCCCGGGACACTGAAGCTTTCTTT.

The chain links TRBV6-6 to TRBJ2-5; TRBD2 aligns across 11 bases. Losses at the gene ends were 4 bases for V and 5 bases for J; bases not matched to a gene: 3. The CDR3 covers 14 residues. The germline V gene has CDR1 MNHNY and CDR2 SVGAGI (reference sequence). CDR3 sequence reads: CASSFSGRGETQYF. CDR3 coding DNA: TGTGCCAGCAGTTTTAGCGGGAGGGGGGAGACCCAGTACTTC.

The chain combines TRBV29-1 with TRBJ2-2; 7 nucleotides match TRBD2. The CDR3 is 16 residues long. In germline, CDR1 is SQVTM, CDR2 ANQGSEA. The ends lost 3 bases at V and 2 bases at J; junction bases unmatched: 9. CDR3 residues: CSVEAASGSNTGELFF. CDR3 in DNA: TGCAGCGTTGAGGCAGCTAGCGGATCAAACACCGGGGAGCTGTTTTTT.

The chain employs TRBV6-2 or TRBV6-3 and TRBJ1-1, with D maybe TRBD1 (6 bases). Looked up from germline, CDR1 is MNHEY and CDR2 is SVGEGT. V was clipped by 6 bases and J by 7 bases, with 12 bases between them. CDR3 size: 12 residues. CDR3 sequence: CASSSGQFEAFF. DNA for the CDR3: TGTGCCAGCAGCTCCGGACAGTTTGAAGCTTTCTTT.

This clonotype has more than one count but fewer than ten. One junction end disagrees with the germline gene, perhaps due to a read error. The chain is built from TRBV29-1 and TRBJ2-1, with D perhaps TRBD1 (6 bases). CDR1 and CDR2 (germline): SQVTM, ANQGSEA. This CDR3 region has 15 residues. CDR3: CSVEGLDRTYNEQFF. DNA for the CDR3: TGCAGCGTCGAAGGATTGGACAGAACCTACAATGAGCAGTTCTTC.

This clonotype has only a few counts. The rearrangement uses TRBV4-3 and TRBJ2-7, with unresolved D. V was shortened by 0 bases and J by 5 bases, with 8 bases between the two germline ends. The V gene's germline CDR1 is LGHNA and CDR2 YSLEER. The CDR3 loop spans 13 amino acids. The CDR3 loop is CASSQELMDEQYF. CDR3 nucleotide sequence: TGCGCCAGCAGCCAAGAGCTGATGGACGAGCAGTACTTC.

The chain has TRBV4-3 and TRBJ1-4, with D hard to call. Looked up from germline, CDR1 is LGHNA and CDR2 is YSLEER. V gave up 1 base and J gave up 6 bases, with 15 bases separating them. The CDR3 is 16 amino acids. The CDR3 DNA follows: TGCGCCAGCAGCCAAGGCGTGGGGTTGTCGGATGAAAAACTGTTTTTT. Translated: CASSQGVGLSDEKLFF.

For this clonotype: A much larger clone lies a single base off, so this may be a read error. The genes are TRBV20-1 and TRBJ1-5, with D maybe TRBD1 (6 bases). The CDR3 loop spans 14 amino acids. The V end was cut by 4 bases, the J end by 3 bases, with 13 bases between. The germline V gene has CDR1 DFQATT and CDR2 SNEGSKA (reference sequence). CDR3 DNA: TGCAGTGCTATCGGGTGGGGGGCCAATCAGCCCCAGCATTTT. Protein: CSAIGWGANQPQHF.

The chain uses TRBV10-2 and TRBJ2-3; D unclear. The CDR3 covers 13 residues. Trimming took 5 bases from V and 6 from J, leaving 12 bases between them. Per the germline V gene, CDR1 is WSHSY and CDR2 is SAAADI. CDR3 amino acids: CASSWVLGDTQYF. DNA of the CDR3: TGCGCCAGCAGTTGGGTCTTGGGCGATACGCAGTATTTT.